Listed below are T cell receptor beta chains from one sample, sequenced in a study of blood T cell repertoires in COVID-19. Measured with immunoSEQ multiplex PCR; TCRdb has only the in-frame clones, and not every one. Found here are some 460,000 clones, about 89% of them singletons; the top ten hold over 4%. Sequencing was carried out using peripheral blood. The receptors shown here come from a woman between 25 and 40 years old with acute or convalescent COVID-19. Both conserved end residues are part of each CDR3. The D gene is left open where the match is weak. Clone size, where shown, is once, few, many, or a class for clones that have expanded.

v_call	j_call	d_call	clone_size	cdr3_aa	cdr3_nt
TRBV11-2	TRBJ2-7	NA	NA	CASSLGGISYEQYF	TGTGCCAGCAGCTTAGGAGGCATATCCTACGAGCAGTACTTC
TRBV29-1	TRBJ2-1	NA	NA	CSVLLWGGQVWANEQFF	TGCAGCGTGCTCCTATGGGGCGGCCAGGTGTGGGCCAATGAGCAGTTCTTC
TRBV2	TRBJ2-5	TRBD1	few	CASSVRGSNRGYRETQYF	TGTGCCAGCAGTGTGCGGGGATCGAACAGGGGGTATCGCGAGACCCAGTACTTC
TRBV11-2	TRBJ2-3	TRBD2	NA	CASSLRLAATTDTQYF	TGTGCCAGCAGCTTGCGACTAGCGGCTACAACAGATACGCAGTATTTT
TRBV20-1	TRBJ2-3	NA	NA	CSAIRVDTQYF	TGCAGTGCTATTCGGGTAGATACGCAGTATTTT
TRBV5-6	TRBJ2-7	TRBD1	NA	CASSWTGSYEQYF	TGTGCCAGCAGCTGGACAGGGTCCTACGAGCAGTACTTC
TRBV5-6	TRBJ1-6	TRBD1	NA	CASSLGTGFTLHF	TGTGCCAGCAGCCTCGGGACAGGGTTTACCCTCCACTTT
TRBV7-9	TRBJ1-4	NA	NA	CASSSFTTLTGEKLFF	TGTGCCAGCAGCTCCTTTACGACTCTCACGGGGGAAAAACTGTTTTTT
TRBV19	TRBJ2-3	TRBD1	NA	CASTQSDRVADTQYF	TGTGCCAGTACTCAATCAGACAGGGTGGCAGATACGCAGTATTTT
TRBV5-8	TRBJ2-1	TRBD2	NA	CASTPSFSGGSEQFF	TGTGCCAGCACCCCCTCCTTTAGCGGGGGGAGTGAGCAGTTCTTC
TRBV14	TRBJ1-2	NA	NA	CASSLTGYYGYTF	TGTGCCAGCAGCCTTACAGGATACTATGGCTACACCTTC
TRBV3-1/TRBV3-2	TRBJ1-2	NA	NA	CASRGAPYSYTF	TGTGCCAGTCGGGGGGCCCCTTATTCCTACACCTTC
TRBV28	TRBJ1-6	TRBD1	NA	CVSSFDAGTGNSPLHF	TGTGTCAGCAGTTTCGACGCCGGGACAGGGAATTCACCCCTCCACTTT
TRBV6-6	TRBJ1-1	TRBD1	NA	CASSLGQGNTEAFF	TGTGCCAGCAGCTTGGGACAGGGGAACACTGAAGCTTTCTTT
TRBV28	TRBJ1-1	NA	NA	CASPPPQGRGAEAFF	TGTGCCAGCCCCCCCCCTCAGGGCAGAGGTGCTGAAGCTTTCTTT
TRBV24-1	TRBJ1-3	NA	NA	CATSDPRRGSNTIYF	TGTGCCACCAGTGATCCCCGCAGGGGCTCAAACACCATATATTTT
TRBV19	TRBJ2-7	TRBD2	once	CASSMSGDEYYEQYF	TGTGCCAGTAGTATGAGCGGGGACGAATACTACGAGCAGTACTTC
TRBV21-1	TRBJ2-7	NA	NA	CASSKALWPGESDEQYF	TGTGCCAGCAGCAAAGCGCTTTGGCCAGGGGAAAGCGACGAGCAGTACTTC